The T cell receptor (beta chain) under discussion was sequenced for a study of T cells expressing NK-cell markers. Study details: The authors sequenced eight donors, of whom seven were HCMV-seropositive and one was seronegative. The study, taken as a whole, reports: The study found dominant NKG2C+ clonotypes at roughly 1.0-7.5% of CD8+ T cells in over five donors.

TCRdb reprocessed the 5' RACE reads, with one entry per CDR3 protein and no DNA. The table gives fewer than 300,000 distinct CDR3 sequences; the top ten clones make up 4% to 4.5% of it. To note about this clonotype: Its antigen is not known.

CDR1 and CDR2 (germline): SGHKS, YYEKEE (reference sequence). The CDR3 spans 12 residues. The source of this sequence is a woman aged 18 to 75 in good health. Material for sequencing was blood T cells: a sorted CD56 or NKG2C T cell subset, CD4+ or CD8+ T cells, or bulk PBMC T cells (not recorded which). The chain carries TRBV5-5 and TRBJ2-1; TCRdb's D call of TRBD1 is untestable without DNA. The CDR3 is CASSLDWDPQFF.